This T cell receptor (beta chain) comes out of a study of shared clonotypes between healthy human individuals (dated by TCRdb to between 2020 and 2021). About the full investigation: A couple of women and a few men aged 18 to 49 years were included in the cohort. For each donor, CD4 naive and CD4 memory were each run on three plates, CD8 naive on two plates, and CD8 memory on one plate. To estimate repertoire size and how much clonotypes are shared between individuals, the study performed deep sequencing of blood TCR repertoires from roughly five healthy adults. To increase sequencing depth and limit assay-specific biases, TCR repertoire library preparation and sequencing were carried out by different laboratories using diverse techniques. Per donor, leukapheresis produced somewhere between about 0.9 and 9.5 billion PBMCs. What the authors observed across the whole study: About 5% of naive CD4, 3% to 3.5% of naive CD8, about 2.5% of memory CD4, and over 0.35% of memory CD8 clonotypes were shared across a handful of donors. The small number of donors limited the genetic and exposure-history diversity represented. Naive subsets generally had larger estimated clonotype richness than memory subsets did. Sampling was restricted to blood, and TCR repertoires in tissues likely differ from the TCR repertoires found in blood. Pairwise subsampling indicated that sequencing depth was expected to affect the degree of clonotype sharing among donors. Even with the large sequencing depth, rarefaction of the sorted-subset datasets indicated that sequencing was incomplete. Compared with non-shared clonotypes, clonotypes shared by all four sorted-subset donors had higher generation probabilities.

As regards this clone: Its target antigen remains unknown. Per-base qualities were not stored, and no clone one base away is much larger.

For the CD8 naive samples, CD45RO-negative cells were positively selected for CCR7, yielding a CD45RA+CCR7+ population from which TemRA cells were excluded. The donors were healthy, HIV-negative adults with no recently reported acute infections or vaccinations. Every donor was a Caucasian adult living in Nashville, Tennessee, USA. After blood collection by leukapheresis, PBMCs were isolated using Ficoll-Histopaque density gradient centrifugation and then cryopreserved in the vapor phase of liquid nitrogen. Purity and quantity of every magnetically sorted T cell population were checked by analytical flow cytometry. Each sorted fraction had its genomic DNA isolated and then quantified by UV absorbance on a Nanodrop 2000c. Trimming costs V 3 bases and J 5 bases, and their ends lie 14 bases apart. CDR1 LNHDA and CDR2 SQIVND are derived from the germline V gene (reference sequence). From the cysteine through the phenylalanine, the CDR3 covers 14 amino acids. Solely the CDR3 DNA is kept, with 42 bases framed from the first base.

TCR CDR3 regions were amplified from genomic DNA by multiplex PCR using the deep immunoSEQ assay. Extracted genomic DNA from each cell subset was distributed evenly across all wells of several immunoSEQ 96-well plates, and each plate was treated as a replicate. For sorted subsets, roughly 200 ng of genomic DNA, equivalent to some 33,000 T cell genomes, went into each replicate PCR. Purified libraries were quantified with a Qubit 3.0 fluorometer, sized on a Bioanalyzer 2100, and re-quantified with the KAPA Library Quantification kit. Each immunoSEQ 96-well plate was sequenced on its own single-read 150-cycle Illumina NextSeq 550 flow cell. In the authors' own workflow: Because the immunoSEQ output included only junctional sequences and no quality scores, the filtering could not be the same as the filtering used for full-length reads. Sequences were annotated with PyIR, a Python wrapper for IgBLAST v1.9, and V/J genes and CDR3 were assigned using IMGT germline references. Reads were removed for weak V/J assignments (E-value above 1e-6), missing CDR3, stop codons, out-of-frame junctions, or ambiguous translated residues. A V3J clonotype was defined by an identical inferred V gene, J gene, and CDR3 amino acid sequence. The percentage overlap between two repertoires was calculated by dividing the number of shared unique clonotypes by the size of the smaller repertoire. RTK rarefaction, the Chao1 estimator, and Recon v2.1 estimates of unobserved clonotypes were used to assess repertoire richness. Generation probabilities for all TCRbeta clonotypes obtained by the gDNA method from several donors were computed using OLGA. What TCRdb holds here is the immuneACCESS table cut down to in-frame rearrangements. Part of the clones is not present; checked against another copy, under half of the missing clones reflect an unresolved V gene, and the others are unexplained. V and J calls plus clone size are reproduced from that table; the DNA served to infer D and trimming. This sample lists 650,000 to 800,000 clones; about 90% were detected once. Of the sample, more than 20% falls within the top ten clones.

Source material: naive CD8+ T cells sorted from blood. The sample's cell subset or site, from its label and the paper: CD45RA+CCR7+. The chain couples TRBV19 to TRBJ2-7; the D call is tentative, TRBD1 or TRBD2, as each matches 6 bases. This receptor was taken from a man aged 25-45 years in good health. The DNA sequence reads TGTGCCAGTAGTATCCGGGGGCGATTCCACGAGCAGTACTTC. It codes for CASSIRGRFHEQYF.